Following are 21 T cell receptor beta chains from one sample sequenced in a study of CXCR3-negative and CXCR3-positive naive CD8 T cells. UMI labels and 5' RACE were used to prepare the TRB cDNA libraries. TCRdb reprocessed the 5' RACE reads and stores each CDR3 protein as one record, lacking DNA. The listing contains 90,000 to 100,000 distinct CDR3 sequences. No antigen is known for these receptors. Study-level points and caveats: Relative to CXCR3-negative naive cells, CXCR3-positive naive cells had more hydrophobic TRB CDR3s.

The sample comprised naive CXCR3+ CD8+ T cells from blood. The sample's subset: CD45RO-CCR7+CD27+CD95- naive CD8+ T cells expressing CXCR3 (TNR3+). Receptors originate from a human donor in good health. Some clones in this sample may be carry-over from other donors' samples.

The V and J genes are TRBV20-1 and TRBJ2-1; TCRdb's assignment of TRBD2 cannot be checked, as there is no DNA. The CDR3 spans 16 residues. The germline V gene has CDR1 DFQATT and CDR2 SNEGSKA (reference sequence). This CDR3 reads CSARVLADLSYNEQFF.

V gene TRBV4-3 combines with J gene TRBJ2-1; TCRdb reports TRBD1, a call that lacks DNA to check it against. This CDR3 spans 16 amino acids. Germline V lookup: CDR1 LGHNA, CDR2 YSLEER. CDR3: CASSQDGQGLSNEQFF.

V is TRBV4-2 and J is TRBJ2-3; TCRdb lists TRBD2, though no DNA is available to test this call. The CDR3 consists of 16 residues. Germline-derived CDR1 and CDR2 are LGHNA and YNFKEQ. The CDR3 sequence is CASSPEMSGGTDTQYF.

The rearrangement uses TRBV2 and TRBJ2-1; TCRdb proposes TRBD1, but this gene call is untestable without DNA. Germline V CDR1 and CDR2: SNHLY, FYNNEI. This CDR3 is built from 14 residues. This CDR3 is CASGETGTYNEQFF.

CDR3: CASSRGYEQYF. The J gene is TRBJ2-7, the V gene TRBV27. CDR1 and CDR2 from the germline V gene are MNHEY and SMNVEV (reference sequence). There are 11 residues in the CDR3.

This sequence joins TRBV5-1 and TRBJ1-4. The CDR3 is 15 residues long. Germline V gene sequence: CDR1 SGHRS, CDR2 YFSETQ. The CDR3 is CASNDRDGSNEKLFF.

V and J are TRBV6-2 or TRBV6-3 and TRBJ2-3; without DNA, the TCRdb call of TRBD2 cannot be checked. CDR1 and CDR2 (germline): MNHEY, SVGEGT. The CDR3 has 15 amino acids. CDR3 in amino acids: CASSYDGRETDTQYF.

This chain joins TRBV7-7 and TRBJ2-1; no DNA is available, so the TRBD2 call from TCRdb remains unchecked. Germline CDR1 and CDR2: SSHAT and FNYEAQ (reference sequence). The CDR3 extends over 15 amino acids. CDR3 amino acids: CASSHLAGDSHEQFF.

The V and J genes are TRBV7-6 and TRBJ2-2; TCRdb's D gene call, TRBD2, goes unchecked for lack of DNA. Germline CDR1 is SGHVS and CDR2 is FNYEAQ. CDR3 size: 16 residues. CDR3 in amino acids: CASSLYSGPGTGELFF.

This chain uses TRBV4-3 with TRBJ2-3; TCRdb lists TRBD1, though no DNA is available to test this call. The CDR3 has 16 amino acids. Germline values: CDR1 LGHNA, CDR2 YSLEER. The chain's CDR3 is CASSQDRVGGADTQYF.

This chain connects TRBV5-5 to TRBJ2-2. The V gene's germline CDR1 is SGHKS and CDR2 YYEKEE (reference sequence). The length of the CDR3 is 13 residues. CDR3: CASSLDLLGELFF.

V is TRBV4-2 and J is TRBJ2-1; TCRdb reports TRBD2, a call that lacks DNA to check it against. There are 15 residues in the CDR3. The germline CDR1 and CDR2 sequences are LGHNA and YNFKEQ. The CDR3 region is CASSQIAGIYNEQFF.

The CDR3 protein is CASRLGRRWADTQYF. The rearrangement uses TRBV12-2 and TRBJ2-3; TCRdb returns TRBD2, unconfirmable since there is no DNA. TRBV12-2 is annotated as a pseudogene. The CDR3 length is 15 residues.

The V gene is TRBV4-3, the J gene TRBJ2-7; the D gene TCRdb calls, TRBD1, cannot be checked with no DNA. CDR1 LGHNA and CDR2 YSLEER come from the germline V gene. The CDR3 is 17 residues long. The CDR3: CASSQSARGGVGYEQYF.

The rearrangement links TRBV4-3 to TRBJ2-2; the TCRdb D gene call, TRBD2, has no DNA to confirm it. This CDR3 is built from 14 residues. The germline gives CDR1 LGHNA, CDR2 YSLEER. The CDR3 sequence: CASSQAHEGGELFF.

This chain uses TRBV20-1 with TRBJ2-7. Germline loops: CDR1 DFQATT, CDR2 SNEGSKA (reference sequence). The CDR3 is 14 residues long. The CDR3 reads CSAISGFGPYEQYF.

The rearrangement links TRBV27 to TRBJ2-7; TCRdb calls TRBD1, which cannot be checked without DNA. Germline-derived CDR1 and CDR2 are MNHEY and SMNVEV (reference sequence). The CDR3 has 15 residues. CDR3 residues: CASRGLSGGFYEQYF.

The rearrangement joins TRBV15 to TRBJ2-2; TCRdb returns TRBD1, unconfirmable since there is no DNA. The germline CDR1 and CDR2 sequences are LNHNV and YYDKDF (reference sequence). This CDR3 is 18 amino acids long. The CDR3 is CATRRTSGTGGFTGELFF. Looking up the rest from reference TRBV15 and TRBJ2-2 gives the full variable domain: DAMVIQNPRYQVTQFGKPVTLSCSQTLNHNVMYWYQQKSSQAPKLLFHYYDKDFNNEADTPDNFQSRRPNTSFCFLDIRSPGLGDTAMYLCATRRTSGTGGFTGELFFGEGSRLTVL.

J is TRBJ1-2 and V is TRBV4-3. Looked up from germline, CDR1 is LGHNA and CDR2 is YSLEER. This CDR3 has 15 residues. CDR3: CASSDSLGSIDGYSF.

The rearrangement links TRBV19 to TRBJ2-1. The CDR3 is 13 residues long. Per germline, CDR1 LNHDA and CDR2 SQIVND (reference sequence). The CDR3 is CASRSVSYNEQFF. The whole variable domain, filled in from reference TRBV19 and TRBJ2-1, reads DGGITQSPKYLFRKEGQNVTLSCEQNLNHDAMYWYRQDPGQGLRLIYYSQIVNDFQKGDIAEGYSVSREKKESFPLTVTSAQKNPTAFYLCASRSVSYNEQFFGPGTRLTVL.

V usage is TRBV11-2 and J usage is TRBJ2-5; lacking DNA, the TRBD2 call made by TCRdb goes unchecked. The CDR3 length is 16 residues. Germline lookup yields CDR1 SGHAT and CDR2 FQNNGV. CDR3 residues: CASSLEFGLDQETQYF.